This T cell receptor (beta chain) was identified in a study of CD8 T cells in ankylosing spondylitis. The V end lost 0 bases, the J end lost 8 bases, and 23 bases lay between the germline ends. This CDR3 has 18 residues. Germline V gene data show CDR1 as MNHNS and CDR2 as SASEGT. Study-wide results and limits: Prior work had noted some motif variants in reactive arthritis blood and synovial fluid. Several highly homologous variants made up a TCR beta motif that seemed to typify ankylosing spondylitis blood.

This clonotype was counted once. Antigen unknown. MiXCR, applied by TCRdb to the 5' RACE reads, yields one record per CDR3 protein. The data hold about 220,000 distinct CDR3 sequences, with 18% observed a single time. This clonotype was sampled from a male donor with ankylosing spondylitis. Sequencing input: blood, either unsorted or a sorted T cell fraction (not recorded which). The chain couples TRBV6-1 to TRBJ2-1; a possible D gene is TRBD2 (8 bases). CDR3 sequence (DNA): TGTGCCAGCAGTGAAGCGCTTCGGGAGGGGGCGATCGGGCATGAGCAGTTCTTC. Encoded protein: CASSEALREGAIGHEQFF.